This T cell receptor beta chain comes out of a study of blood T cell repertoires in COVID-19. The germline V and J ends were trimmed by 5 bases and 1 base, with 14 bases remaining between them. Germline CDR1 reads PRHDT; CDR2 reads FYEKMQ (reference sequence). The CDR3 extends over 15 amino acids. Original processing notes: Estimates of nucleated cell counts were drawn from the amplification of reference gene primers. Profiled with immunoSEQ multiplex PCR; TCRdb holds only in-frame clones, not every one. That table is the source of V, J and clone size, and D and trimming were worked out from the DNA. This table holds hundreds of thousands of clones, approximately 89% found once.

This chain joins TRBV13 and TRBJ2-5, with a possible D match to TRBD2 (5 bases). The clonotype originates from a woman between 50 and 59 years old who had been exposed to COVID-19. The sample comprised PBMCs or T cells enriched from blood (not recorded which). This chain's CDR3 is CASSLSGRGQETQYF. DNA for the CDR3: TGTGCCAGCAGCCTATCAGGTCGGGGCCAAGAGACCCAGTACTTC.